The 25 T cell receptor beta chains given below trace back to one sample, sequenced in a study of PD-L1 blockade in urothelial cancer. Sequencing was performed with immunoSEQ multiplex PCR; in TCRdb, only in-frame clones are kept and a portion is missing. Among about 100,000 clones listed, approximately 85% were seen once. The input for sequencing was PBMCs, taken around atezolizumab (anti-PD-L1) treatment. Receptors were obtained from a man between 50 and 59 years old with urothelial cancer.

This sequence joins TRBV7-3 and TRBJ2-3, with D unclear. V was trimmed by 4 bases and J by 4 bases, leaving 12 bases between them. The CDR3 consists of 14 residues. CDR1 and CDR2 (germline): SGHTA, FQGTGA. The DNA of the CDR3 is TGTGCCAGCAGCTCTGCCCAAGCTTCAGATACGCAGTATTTT. This encodes CASSSAQASDTQYF.

The chain couples TRBV5-1 to TRBJ1-4, with D unclear. Looked up from germline, CDR1 is SGHRS and CDR2 is YFSETQ. V lost 4 bases, J lost 5 bases, and 12 bases lay in between. This CDR3 has 14 amino acids. CDR3 residues: CASSVGLSNEKLFF. CDR3 in DNA: TGCGCCAGCAGCGTCGGACTGTCCAATGAAAAACTGTTTTTT. Full variable domain (outside the CDR3, taken from reference TRBV5-1 and TRBJ1-4): KAGVTQTPRYLIKTRGQQVTLSCSPISGHRSVSWYQQTPGQGLQFLFEYFSETQRNKGNFPGRFSGRQFSNSRSEMNVSTLELGDSALYLCASSVGLSNEKLFFGSGTQLSVL.

This clone appeared a few times. This chain links TRBV6-5 with TRBJ1-2; the D is unclear. This CDR3 is built from 15 residues. CDR1 and CDR2 from the germline V gene are MNHEY and SVGAGI. V dropped 4 bases and J dropped 0 bases, with 12 bases sitting between them. The CDR3: CASSFSGRANYGYTF. CDR3 DNA: TGTGCCAGCAGTTTTAGCGGCAGAGCTAACTATGGCTACACCTTC.

A single count supports this clone. The V gene is TRBV4-1, the J gene TRBJ1-6; weak D call: TRBD1 (6 bases). Germline V gene sequence: CDR1 MGHRA, CDR2 YSYEKL. The CDR3 is 18 amino acids. V was pared by 11 bases and J by 7 bases, with 30 bases between. The CDR3 bases are TGCGCCTTCCAGTTGGGATTGACAGGAGCCTCGGGGAATTCACCCCTCCACTTT. Translated: CAFQLGLTGASGNSPLHF.

The chain carries TRBV7-2 and TRBJ1-1, with 7 bases fitting TRBD1. The CDR3 is made up of 15 amino acids. Trimming took 4 bases from V and 1 from J; bases not matched to a gene: 6. In germline, CDR1 is SGHTA, CDR2 FQGNSA. As DNA, the CDR3 is TGTGCCAGCAGCTCTCGGACAGGATGGAACACTGAAGCTTTCTTT. It codes for CASSSRTGWNTEAFF.

The chain recombines TRBV20-1 with TRBJ2-1, with 7 bases fitting TRBD2. Germline loops: CDR1 DFQATT, CDR2 SNEGSKA (reference sequence). V lost 0 bases, J lost 14 bases, and 4 bases stayed unmatched. The CDR3 runs 11 residues. CDR3 residues: CSARDWREKFF. Written as DNA, the CDR3 is TGCAGTGCTAGAGATTGGCGGGAGAAGTTCTTC.

Only a few counts were recorded for this clone. The chain combines TRBV4-1 with TRBJ1-5, with D maybe TRBD1 (6 bases). V lost 3 bases and J lost 0, with 6 bases in between. CDR3 length: 14 amino acids. Germline V CDR1 and CDR2: MGHRA, YSYEKL. The CDR3 DNA sequence: TGCGCCAGCAGCCAGGACAGTAGCAATCAGCCCCAGCATTTT. Translated: CASSQDSSNQPQHF.

This rearrangement joins TRBV4-1 to TRBJ1-4; D perhaps matches TRBD1 (5 bases). V lost 6 bases, J lost 10 bases, and 21 bases lay in between. In germline, CDR1 is MGHRA, CDR2 YSYEKL. This CDR3 spans 15 amino acids. The DNA for the CDR3 is TGCGCCAGCAGAGGTCCTGGGGAGGGGCTGGGAAAACTGTTTTTT. Its translation: CASRGPGEGLGKLFF.

This rearrangement joins TRBV7-9 to TRBJ2-5, with 7 bases identical to TRBD2. Germline V gene data show CDR1 as SEHNR and CDR2 as FQNEAQ (reference sequence). The CDR3 runs 11 residues. V shed 8 bases and J 5 bases; nucleotides not matched to a gene: 2. As DNA, the CDR3 is TGTGCCAGCCACGGGGGGGAGACCCAGTACTTC. This sequence encodes CASHGGETQYF.

This clone was observed a few times. This rearrangement joins TRBV7-8 to TRBJ1-6; 9 nucleotides align to TRBD1. From germline, CDR1 is SGHVS and CDR2 FQNEAQ. V dropped 6 bases and J dropped 8; count of bases not matched to a gene: 2. The CDR3 totals 13 residues. As DNA, the CDR3 is TGTGCCAGCAGTCGGGACAGGGATTCACCCCTCCACTTT. As protein: CASSRDRDSPLHF. Full variable domain (missing parts from reference TRBV7-8 and TRBJ1-6): GAGVSQSPRYKVAKRGQDVALRCDPISGHVSLFWYQQALGQGPEFLTYFQNEAQLDKSGLPSDRFFAERPEGSVSTLKIQRTQQEDSAVYLCASSRDRDSPLHFGNGTRLTVT.

The CDR3 region is CASSASGTSTDTQYF. The CDR3 DNA is TGTGCCAGCAGTGCCAGCGGGACTAGCACAGATACGCAGTATTTT. V and J are TRBV6-4 and TRBJ2-3; 7 positions agree with TRBD2. Germline-derived CDR1 and CDR2 are MRHNA and SNTAGT. The CDR3 is 15 amino acids. The junction had 4 bases not matched to a gene; V was cut back by 4 bases and J by 0 bases.

This chain links TRBV7-8 with TRBJ2-5; 10 bases match TRBD2. V was pared by 5 bases and J by 5 bases, with 17 bases of the junction left unmatched. The CDR3 has 18 residues. In germline, CDR1 is SGHVS, CDR2 FQNEAQ. CDR3 region: CASSPRTSGRNIGETQYF. CDR3 bases: TGTGCCAGCAGCCCCCGGACTAGCGGTCGGAATATCGGTGAGACCCAGTACTTC. The full variable domain, its missing parts supplied by reference TRBV7-8 and TRBJ2-5, is GAGVSQSPRYKVAKRGQDVALRCDPISGHVSLFWYQQALGQGPEFLTYFQNEAQLDKSGLPSDRFFAERPEGSVSTLKIQRTQQEDSAVYLCASSPRTSGRNIGETQYFGPGTRLLVL.

The V call is TRBV10-3, the J call TRBJ2-7, with a possible D match to TRBD1 (5 bases). This CDR3 has 13 residues. V lost 6 bases to trimming and J lost 3 bases, with 12 bases between them. Looked up from germline, CDR1 is ENHRY and CDR2 is SYGVKD. The CDR3 bases are TGTGCCATCAGCTTCGACAGCAGCTACGAGCAGTACTTC. The encoded protein is CAISFDSSYEQYF.

This chain connects TRBV30 to TRBJ2-5, with TRBD2 matching 10 bases. The CDR3 has 15 residues. Germline CDR1 and CDR2: GTSNPN and SVGIG (reference sequence). Losses at the gene ends were 2 bases for V and 2 bases for J; bases not matched to a gene: 5. The CDR3 loop reads CAWSSSGGWQETQYF. The DNA for the CDR3 is TGTGCCTGGAGTAGTAGCGGGGGGTGGCAAGAGACCCAGTACTTC.

The chain joins TRBV6-6 to TRBJ2-7, with 10 bases that match TRBD2. The CDR3 is made up of 14 amino acids. Trimming cost V 4 bases and J 5 bases; bases outside gene matches: 5. Germline lookup yields CDR1 MNHNY and CDR2 SVGAGI (reference sequence). The CDR3 protein is CASSSGLAYNEQYF. As DNA, the CDR3 is TGTGCCAGCAGTTCGGGACTAGCGTATAACGAGCAGTACTTC.

The DNA of the CDR3 is TGTGCCAGCAGCTTAGACTCAGGGGCCCGCGAGCAGTACTTC. Its translation is CASSLDSGAREQYF. The chain combines TRBV7-2 with TRBJ2-7; D is perhaps TRBD1 (6 bases). The germline V gene encodes CDR1 SGHTA and CDR2 FQGNSA. CDR3 size: 14 residues. Between the trimmed V and J ends, which lost 1 base and 6 bases, there was a span of 13 bases.

This chain connects TRBV7-8 to TRBJ1-4, with 9 bases fitting TRBD1. Germline assignment: CDR1 SGHVS and CDR2 FQNEAQ. J was trimmed by 5 bases and V by 4 bases; bases with no gene match: 5. The CDR3 has 15 amino acids. CDR3 amino acids: CASSSGTGRNEKLFF. The DNA for the CDR3 is TGTGCCAGCAGCTCCGGGACAGGGCGAAATGAAAAACTGTTTTTT.

The chain is built from TRBV28 and TRBJ1-1; D is unclear. Germline CDR1 reads MDHEN; CDR2 reads SYDVKM. This CDR3 is 12 amino acids long. The V and J ends lost 6 bases and 0 bases respectively, with 5 bases between them. The CDR3 here is CASSPLNTEAFF. Here the CDR3 DNA reads TGTGCCAGCAGCCCATTGAACACTGAAGCTTTCTTT. Complete variable domain (other parts from reference TRBV28 and TRBJ1-1): DVKVTQSSRYLVKRTGEKVFLECVQDMDHENMFWYRQDPGLGLRLIYFSYDVKMKEKGDIPEGYSVSREKKERFSLILESASTNQTSMYLCASSPLNTEAFFGQGTRLTVV.

Worth noting for this clone: The same CDR3 can be traced to other DNA sequences in this sample. V and J are TRBV5-1 and TRBJ1-4; tentative D call: TRBD1 (5 bases). The CDR3 loop spans 14 amino acids. Germline V gene sequence: CDR1 SGHRS, CDR2 YFSETQ. Trimming cost V 0 bases and J 8 bases, with 11 bases left between them. DNA for the CDR3: TGCGCCAGCAGCTTGGGTCAGGGAGGCGAAAAACTGTTTTTT. As protein: CASSLGQGGEKLFF.

This clone was seen a handful of times. This chain links TRBV10-3 with TRBJ2-2; TRBD2 might be the D (6 bases). Germline-derived CDR1 and CDR2 are ENHRY and SYGVKD. The CDR3 runs 14 residues. With 11 bases removed from V and 3 bases from J, the gap between germline ends came to 16 bases. This chain's CDR3 is CAVGGALDTGELFF. The DNA of the CDR3 is TGTGCCGTCGGCGGGGCGTTGGACACCGGGGAGCTGTTTTTT.

CDR3 sequence reads: CASSPGLAGPTDTQYF. CDR3 DNA sequence: TGTGCCAGCAGCCCGGGACTAGCGGGACCCACAGATACGCAGTATTTT. The chain is built from TRBV9 and TRBJ2-3; 13 bases match TRBD2. CDR3 length equals 16 residues. Germline V gives CDR1 SGDLS, CDR2 YYNGEE. Germline trimming cut 4 bases from V and 2 bases from J; bases unmatched to any gene: 4.

The chain couples TRBV5-6 to TRBJ1-1; 7 nucleotides align to TRBD1. The V gene end was trimmed by 0 bases and the J gene end by 10 bases; junction bases not matched to a gene: 18. The germline gives CDR1 SGHDT, CDR2 YYEEEE. The CDR3 runs 17 residues. The CDR3 coding sequence is TGTGCCAGCAGCTTGGGCCGAACCAACAGGGGCCGATCTGGAGCTTTCTTT. Its protein product is CASSLGRTNRGRSGAFF.

J is TRBJ2-1 and V is TRBV7-9, with 7 bases matching TRBD2. Unmatched junction bases numbered 7, after V lost 7 bases and J lost 10 bases. This CDR3 is 12 amino acids long. Germline CDR1 is SEHNR and CDR2 is FQNEAQ (reference sequence). CDR3 in amino acids: CASNRLANEQFF. DNA for the CDR3: TGTGCCAGCAACCGACTAGCTAACGAGCAGTTCTTC.

V is TRBV6-5 and J is TRBJ1-2; 9 nucleotides agree with TRBD1. Germline V gives CDR1 MNHEY, CDR2 SVGAGI. With V trimmed by 3 bases and J by 5 bases, 4 bases remained unmatched. The CDR3 is 14 residues long. CDR3 amino acids: CASSYEQGAYGYTF. CDR3 nucleotide sequence: TGTGCCAGCAGTTATGAACAGGGGGCGTATGGCTACACCTTC.

The V gene is TRBV15, the J gene TRBJ2-2, with TRBD2 matching over 12 bases. Germline CDR1 reads LNHNV; CDR2 reads YYDKDF (reference sequence). After removal of 5 bases from V and 6 bases from J, the junction contained 13 bases not matched to a gene. CDR3 size: 18 residues. Here the CDR3 DNA reads TGTGCCACCAGCGGGGGACGACTAGCGGGAGTTGGTTCCGGGGAGCTGTTTTTT. Its protein product is CATSGGRLAGVGSGELFF.